This entry lists 9 T cell receptor beta chains sequenced from one sample in a study of blood T cell repertoires in COVID-19. Profiled with immunoSEQ multiplex PCR; TCRdb holds only in-frame clones, not every one. The data show 400,000 or so clones, approximately 86% seen once. The source material was peripheral blood. The receptors originated from a human donor in a cohort sampled during active COVID-19.

The chain has TRBV4-2 and TRBJ2-3; weak D call: TRBD2 (6 bases). This CDR3 is 17 amino acids long. CDR1 LGHNA and CDR2 YNFKEQ come from the germline V gene. Trimming took off 0 bases at V and 0 bases at J, with 13 bases between the two ends. CDR3 sequence reads: CASSQDVIGSSTDTQYF. For the CDR3, the DNA is TGTGCCAGCAGCCAAGACGTTATCGGGAGTAGCACAGATACGCAGTATTTT.

CDR3 sequence reads: CASSDTREGAEAFF. CDR3 nucleotides: TGTGCCAGCAGCGATACCAGGGAGGGCGCTGAAGCTTTCTTT. The genes are TRBV7-9 and TRBJ1-1; D may be TRBD1 (5 bases). Per the germline V gene, CDR1 is SEHNR and CDR2 is FQNEAQ (reference sequence). The CDR3 extends over 14 amino acids. Trimming took off 5 bases at V and 6 bases at J, with 16 bases between the two ends.

This chain uses TRBV4-1 with TRBJ2-2; 10 bases line up with TRBD2. Germline values: CDR1 MGHRA, CDR2 YSYEKL. The CDR3 is made up of 15 amino acids. With V trimmed by 4 bases and J by 7 bases, 6 bases remained unmatched. The CDR3 here is CASSPSGGGHGELFF. CDR3 coding DNA: TGCGCCAGCAGCCCGAGCGGGGGGGGCCACGGGGAGCTGTTTTTT.

This rearrangement joins TRBV4-1 to TRBJ2-5; TRBD2 aligns across 8 bases. The CDR3 spans 13 residues. Germline V gene data show CDR1 as MGHRA and CDR2 as YSYEKL. The trim removed 6 bases at V and 3 bases at J, leaving 3 bases unmatched. The chain's CDR3 is CASRLSGEETQYF. The CDR3 DNA is TGCGCCAGCAGACTTAGCGGGGAAGAGACCCAGTACTTC.

V usage is TRBV7-2 and J usage is TRBJ2-5; possibly TRBD1 for D (6 bases). CDR3 size: 14 residues. Germline V gene data show CDR1 as SGHTA and CDR2 as FQGNSA. V lost 3 bases to trimming and J lost 5 bases, with 13 bases between them. CDR3 region: CASSFPTGSETQYF. The CDR3 DNA sequence: TGTGCCAGCAGCTTTCCTACAGGGTCGGAGACCCAGTACTTC. Looking up the rest from reference TRBV7-2 and TRBJ2-5 gives the full variable domain: GAGVSQSPSNKVTEKGKDVELRCDPISGHTALYWYRQSLGQGLEFLIYFQGNSAPDKSGLPSDRFSAERTGGSVSTLTIQRTQQEDSAVYLCASSFPTGSETQYFGPGTRLLVL.

The chain uses TRBV6-5 and TRBJ2-1; TRBD1 aligns across 8 bases. Trimming took 6 bases from V and 4 from J; bases not matched to a gene: 8. Germline loops: CDR1 MNHEY, CDR2 SVGAGI. The CDR3 is 15 amino acids. Written as DNA, the CDR3 is TGTGCCAGCAGCCGGGGGACAGGCCCATACAATGAGCAGTTCTTC. Encoded protein: CASSRGTGPYNEQFF.

In its sample, this clone was seen a few times. The V call is TRBV3-1 (or the pseudogene TRBV3-2), the J call TRBJ2-2; the match to TRBD1 covers 11 bases. Germline V gene data show CDR1 as LGHDT and CDR2 as YNNKEL (reference sequence). The CDR3 spans 23 residues. Trimming at V came to 1 base and at J to 1 base, leaving 20 bases not matched to a gene. The CDR3, as DNA: TGTGCCAGCAGCCAAGCGTTTCGGACAGGGGGCTCCCGACTAGCGAGGAACACCGGGGAGCTGTTTTTT. This translates into CASSQAFRTGGSRLARNTGELFF.

This chain joins TRBV2 and TRBJ1-1; D might be TRBD1 (5 bases). The CDR3 consists of 13 residues. CDR1 SNHLY and CDR2 FYNNEI come from the germline V gene. V lost 3 bases, J lost 4 bases, and 9 bases lay in between. In DNA form, the CDR3 reads TGTGCCAGCAGTGACGGGGGGACCACTGAAGCTTTCTTT. Translating gives CASSDGGTTEAFF.

This clone came up a few times. The chain is built from TRBV5-1 and TRBJ1-1; the D gene is possibly TRBD1 (6 bases). V lost 4 bases to trimming and J lost 1 base, with 8 bases between them. Germline lookup yields CDR1 SGHRS and CDR2 YFSETQ. This CDR3 has 13 residues. CDR3 coding DNA: TGCGCCAGCAGCCAACAGGGGAACACTGAAGCTTTCTTT. Amino acids: CASSQQGNTEAFF.